These 9 T cell receptor beta chains share one sample of origin, sequenced in a study of vaccination effects on CD4 cells after COVID-19. Some clones are missing from TCRdb's copy, which holds only in-frame ones; the method was immunoSEQ multiplex PCR. The table shows 40,000 to 45,000 clones, with 76% occurring only once. These receptors have no known antigen. Culturing for roughly 9 days preceded CD4+ T cell isolation. A positive SARS-CoV-2 PCR test fell between March and December 2020. Participants completed two doses of the BNT162b2 or mRNA-1273 vaccine. This sample comprised CD4+ T cells from PBMCs cultured without peptide, obtained after COVID-19 vaccination. The receptors were gathered from a human donor who had a prior SARS-CoV-2 infection.

The V gene is TRBV7-2, the J gene TRBJ2-7; the match to TRBD1 covers 8 bases. CDR1 and CDR2 from the germline V gene are SGHTA and FQGNSA. V dropped 1 base and J dropped 2; count of bases not matched to a gene: 10. The CDR3 runs to 17 residues. CDR3 in DNA: TGTGCCAGCAGCTTAGGATTCGGCAGGGGGCCGCCCTACGAGCAGTACTTC. Protein: CASSLGFGRGPPYEQYF.

The chain joins TRBV18 to TRBJ1-1, with a weak D call TRBD1 (6 bases). Germline V gene lookup returns CDR1 KGHSH and CDR2 LQKENI. This CDR3 has 13 amino acids. Deletions cut 4 bases from V and 1 base from J, with 7 bases between. The CDR3 DNA reads as TGTGCCAGCTCACAGGGGGAGAACACTGAAGCTTTCTTT. Translating gives CASSQGENTEAFF.

This clone has more than one count but fewer than ten. The rearrangement links TRBV2 to TRBJ1-6; a weak D match, TRBD1 (6 bases). Looked up from germline, CDR1 is SNHLY and CDR2 is FYNNEI. The CDR3 loop spans 14 amino acids. The ends were cut back, 6 bases at V and 6 bases at J, with 12 bases in the middle. Here the CDR3 reads CASRAGVGNSPLHF. In DNA, the CDR3 is TGTGCCAGCAGAGCAGGGGTCGGTAATTCACCCCTCCACTTT.

The chain uses TRBV7-2 and TRBJ2-3; D is possibly TRBD2 (6 bases). The V gene lost 1 base and the J gene lost 1 base, with 12 bases spanning the gap. Germline values: CDR1 SGHTA, CDR2 FQGNSA. The CDR3 is 16 residues long. CDR3 in amino acids: CASSLGISGRTDTQYF. The CDR3 bases are TGTGCCAGCAGCTTAGGGATTAGCGGCCGCACAGATACGCAGTATTTT.

The rearrangement links TRBV3-1 (or the pseudogene TRBV3-2) to TRBJ1-1, with 8 bases matching TRBD1. V lost 5 bases to trimming and J lost 10 bases; unmatched junction nucleotides: 15. This CDR3 region has 15 residues. From germline, CDR1 is LGHDT and CDR2 YNNKEL (reference sequence). CDR3 DNA sequence: TGTGCCAGCAGCGATCCTGGACAGGGCCTCCGTCGAGCTTTCTTT. Residues: CASSDPGQGLRRAFF.

The gene calls are TRBV5-1 and TRBJ2-7, with 12 bases aligning to TRBD2. This CDR3 is 16 amino acids long. Germline CDR1 SGHRS, CDR2 YFSETQ. Trimming cost V 2 bases and J 1 base; bases outside gene matches: 4. The CDR3 DNA follows: TGCGCCAGCAGCTTCGGACTAGCGGGGTTATCCTACGAGCAGTACTTC. Translated, it gives CASSFGLAGLSYEQYF. Combining the CDR3 with reference TRBV5-1 and TRBJ2-7 gives the whole variable domain KAGVTQTPRYLIKTRGQQVTLSCSPISGHRSVSWYQQTPGQGLQFLFEYFSETQRNKGNFPGRFSGRQFSNSRSEMNVSTLELGDSALYLCASSFGLAGLSYEQYFGPGTRLTVT.

The CDR3 region has the DNA TGTGCCAGCAGTGAAGGGGGGACAGGGTGGGAGCAGTACTTC. Its protein product is CASSEGGTGWEQYF. The chain uses TRBV6-1 and TRBJ2-7, with TRBD1 identical over 9 bases. CDR3 size: 14 residues. CDR1 and CDR2 from the germline V gene are MNHNS and SASEGT. J was trimmed by 7 bases and V by 1 base; bases with no gene match: 5.

V gene TRBV12-5 combines with J gene TRBJ1-4; 7 bases line up with TRBD1. Per the germline V gene, CDR1 is LGHNT and CDR2 is FRNRAP. This CDR3 region has 14 residues. J gave up 5 bases and V 6 bases, and 6 bases lay outside the gene matches. CDR3 sequence reads: CASGPGQYNEKLFF. The CDR3 DNA reads TGTGCTAGTGGACCGGGACAGTACAATGAAAAACTGTTTTTT.

This chain uses TRBV10-3 with TRBJ2-6, with D possibly called TRBD1 or TRBD2 (5 bases each). This CDR3 region has 17 residues. Germline V lookup: CDR1 ENHRY, CDR2 SYGVKD. V was shortened by 5 bases and J by 0 bases, with 14 bases between the two germline ends. This CDR3 reads CAISPGRPSSGANVLTF. The DNA of the CDR3 is TGTGCCATCAGTCCGGGACGCCCAAGCTCTGGGGCCAACGTCCTGACTTTC.